The clone carrying this TCR beta chain was counted between two and nine times. Its cognate antigen is unknown. The germline CDR1 and CDR2 sequences are SGHRS and YFSETQ. Unmatched junction bases numbered 10, after V lost 3 bases and J lost 12 bases. CDR3 size: 14 residues. This sample was taken from a study of blood T cells in healthy people across ages. Study outcomes and limitations: Age advanced and TCR beta diversity per million T cells fell, roughly linearly.

It was around 10 milliliters of peripheral blood that were drawn from each donor. Researchers report isolating at least 7 million PBMCs per sample. The use of a sample-barcoded 5' primer and a J-beta primer mix characterized a second PCR of about 6 to 12 cycles. TCRdb re-called the 5' RACE reads with MiXCR, one entry per CDR3 protein. The sample includes about 1,800,000 distinct CDR3 sequences, 25% to 30% of them seen just once. The chain recombines TRBV5-1 with TRBJ2-1; the match to TRBD1 covers 9 bases. What was sequenced was blood. This TCR was recovered from a young woman in good health. CDR3: CASSSPGQGGTQFF. DNA of the CDR3: TGCGCCAGCAGCTCACCGGGACAGGGAGGGACGCAGTTCTTC.